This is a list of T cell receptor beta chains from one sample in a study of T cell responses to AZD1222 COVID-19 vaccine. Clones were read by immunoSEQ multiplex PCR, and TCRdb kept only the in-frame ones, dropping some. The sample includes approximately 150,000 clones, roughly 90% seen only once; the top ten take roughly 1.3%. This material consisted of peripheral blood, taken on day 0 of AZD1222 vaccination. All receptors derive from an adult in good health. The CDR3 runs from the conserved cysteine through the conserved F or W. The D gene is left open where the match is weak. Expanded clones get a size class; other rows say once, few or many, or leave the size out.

DNA: TGCGCCAGCAGTCCGGCCCTGGGGGAAAAACTGTTTTTT
CDR3: CASSPALGEKLFF
size: NA
D: NA
V: TRBV10-1
J: TRBJ1-4

DNA: TGTGCCAGTAGTTGGGGGAACACTGAAGCTTTCTTT
CDR3: CASSWGNTEAFF
size: NA
D: NA
V: TRBV19
J: TRBJ1-1

DNA: TGTGCCAGCAGTGAAGAGGGATACACTGAAGCTTTCTTT
CDR3: CASSEEGYTEAFF
size: NA
D: NA
V: TRBV2
J: TRBJ1-1

DNA: TGTGCCACCAGATGGGGCACTGAAGCTTTCTTT
CDR3: CATRWGTEAFF
size: NA
D: NA
V: TRBV24-1
J: TRBJ1-1

DNA: TGTGCCAGCAGTGGCCCGAGGGGGTCCTATAATTCACCCCTCCACTTT
CDR3: CASSGPRGSYNSPLHF
size: NA
D: NA
V: TRBV2
J: TRBJ1-6

DNA: TGTGCCAGCAGCGCCGGGACAGGGGACTCCTACAATGAGCAGTTCTTC
CDR3: CASSAGTGDSYNEQFF
size: NA
D: TRBD1
V: TRBV9
J: TRBJ2-1

DNA: TGTGCCAGCAGTCCTCAGGGGCTCGGCTACACCTTC
CDR3: CASSPQGLGYTF
size: NA
D: NA
V: TRBV2
J: TRBJ1-2

DNA: TGTGCCAGCAGTCCGAGACATGGCGGGACCACTGAAGCTTTCTTT
CDR3: CASSPRHGGTTEAFF
size: NA
D: NA
V: TRBV6-5
J: TRBJ1-1

DNA: TGTGCCAGCAGTTCCGGGACTAGCGGGAGATGGGCAGATACGCAGTATTTT
CDR3: CASSSGTSGRWADTQYF
size: NA
D: TRBD2
V: TRBV6-2/TRBV6-3
J: TRBJ2-3

DNA: TGTGCCACCAGTGATGCAGGGACTAGCGGGAGTGAAGAGCAGTACTTC
CDR3: CATSDAGTSGSEEQYF
size: NA
D: TRBD2
V: TRBV24-1
J: TRBJ2-7

DNA: TGTGCCAGCAGTTCCGGGACAGCGACCTACGAGCAGTACTTC
CDR3: CASSSGTATYEQYF
size: NA
D: TRBD1
V: TRBV27
J: TRBJ2-7

DNA: TGTGCCAGCAGGGGACCAGGGAGCCCCTCCACAGATACGCAGTATTTT
CDR3: CASRGPGSPSTDTQYF
size: once
D: NA
V: TRBV2
J: TRBJ2-3

DNA: TGTGCCAGCAGCGAGGCGGGTAGCGGGAGTGTCAATGAGCAGTTCTTC
CDR3: CASSEAGSGSVNEQFF
size: NA
D: TRBD2
V: TRBV9
J: TRBJ2-1

DNA: TGTGCCAGTAGTATTAAAACGGGCACTGAAGCTTTCTTT
CDR3: CASSIKTGTEAFF
size: NA
D: NA
V: TRBV19
J: TRBJ1-1

DNA: TGTGCCAGCAGCTTGGACAATAGCAATCAGCCCCAGCATTTT
CDR3: CASSLDNSNQPQHF
size: NA
D: NA
V: TRBV7-9
J: TRBJ1-5

DNA: TGTGCCAGCAGCCTCCTCGGTCCAGGGGTGGGCACTGAAGCTTTCTTT
CDR3: CASSLLGPGVGTEAFF
size: NA
D: NA
V: TRBV14
J: TRBJ1-1

DNA: TGCGCCAGCAGCTTGTCGGATGAGGGGGGTCAGTACTTC
CDR3: CASSLSDEGGQYF
size: NA
D: NA
V: TRBV5-1
J: TRBJ2-5

DNA: TGTGCCAGCAGTACCGGACTGATATTACTGAACACTGAAGCTTTCTTT
CDR3: CASSTGLILLNTEAFF
size: once
D: NA
V: TRBV6-2/TRBV6-3
J: TRBJ1-1

DNA: TGTGCCAGCAGTTTCGGGACAGGGGAAGGTACGCAGTATTTT
CDR3: CASSFGTGEGTQYF
size: once
D: TRBD1
V: TRBV27
J: TRBJ2-3

DNA: TGTGCCAGCAGCGTAGAATCCTCTGGAAACACCATATATTTT
CDR3: CASSVESSGNTIYF
size: NA
D: NA
V: TRBV9
J: TRBJ1-3

DNA: TGTGCCAGCAGCCAAGAATGGCAGGGGAACACTGAAGCTTTCTTT
CDR3: CASSQEWQGNTEAFF
size: NA
D: NA
V: TRBV3-1/TRBV3-2
J: TRBJ1-1

DNA: TGTGCCAGCAGCCCGGACAGCACAGATACGCAGTATTTT
CDR3: CASSPDSTDTQYF
size: NA
D: NA
V: TRBV11-3
J: TRBJ2-3

DNA: TGTGCCAGTAGTATGAGTCAGGGGGCGCGAAATGAGCAGTTCTTC
CDR3: CASSMSQGARNEQFF
size: NA
D: TRBD1
V: TRBV19
J: TRBJ2-1

DNA: TGTGCCAGCAGTGGGACAGTTTATGGCTACACCTTC
CDR3: CASSGTVYGYTF
size: NA
D: TRBD1
V: TRBV12-3/TRBV12-4
J: TRBJ1-2

DNA: TGTGCCAGTAGTACCTCTCGGACAGGGGGCGCGAGGGAGCAGTACTTC
CDR3: CASSTSRTGGAREQYF
size: NA
D: TRBD1
V: TRBV19
J: TRBJ2-7

DNA: TGTGCCAGCTCACCCCGTGTAAATAGCAATCAGCCCCAGCATTTT
CDR3: CASSPRVNSNQPQHF
size: NA
D: NA
V: TRBV18
J: TRBJ1-5

DNA: TGTGCCAGCAGCCAACTTGGGACACCTGGAAACACCATATATTTT
CDR3: CASSQLGTPGNTIYF
size: NA
D: NA
V: TRBV7-2
J: TRBJ1-3

DNA: TGTGCCAGCAGCTTATCCCGGGCCCCGAAGAAGGGCTACACCTTC
CDR3: CASSLSRAPKKGYTF
size: few
D: NA
V: TRBV7-9
J: TRBJ1-2

DNA: TGTGCCAGCAGCCAAGCCCCAAGACAGGGGTTCGGCTACACCTTC
CDR3: CASSQAPRQGFGYTF
size: NA
D: TRBD1
V: TRBV3-1/TRBV3-2
J: TRBJ1-2